The present T cell receptor beta chain was sequenced within a study of CD8 T cells in ankylosing spondylitis. Study-wide points: Characteristic of ankylosing spondylitis blood, it appeared, was a TCR beta motif comprising about eight highly homologous variants. The study looked at matched synovial fluid samples from ankylosing spondylitis patients. Disease-linked clones were reported to be significantly enriched there.

Trimming took off 0 bases at V and 0 bases at J, with 5 bases between the two ends. The germline gives CDR1 GTSNPN, CDR2 SVGIG (reference sequence). The CDR3 sequence is 13 residues long. This clonotype was recorded a few times. Its specificity is unknown. MiXCR, run by TCRdb on the 5' RACE reads, gives a single entry per CDR3 protein. Here the sample spans under 850,000 distinct CDR3 sequences, under 20% being singletons. The sequence came from a male donor with ankylosing spondylitis. Sequencing was done on a sample of blood, either unsorted or a sorted T cell fraction (not recorded which). The chain is built from TRBV30 and TRBJ1-1; no clear D gene. CDR3 in DNA: TGTGCCTGGAGTGTAGGGCTGAACACTGAAGCTTTCTTT. Encoded protein: CAWSVGLNTEAFF.